These T cell receptor beta chains were read from a single sample in a study of identical twins. TCRdb ran MiXCR on the 5' RACE reads and lists one entry per CDR3 protein. The table includes 600,000 to 850,000 distinct CDR3 sequences, 18% detected once. Separately, the same data were catalogued under a study of T cells expressing NK-cell markers.

The sequenced sample consisted of PBMCs. The source is a woman aged 18-29 years in good health. Both conserved end residues are part of each CDR3. D genes are given only for firm matches. Size values are once, few and many counts, or a class for expanded clones, and some rows have none.

abundance: few
d_gene: .
v_gene: TRBV5-6
j_gene: TRBJ1-1
CDR3aa: CASSSTGRKAFF
CDR3nt: TGTGCCAGCAGCTCAACCGGTCGGAAAGCTTTCTTT

abundance: few
d_gene: TRBD2
v_gene: TRBV27
j_gene: TRBJ2-7
CDR3aa: CASRGTSGFYEQYF
CDR3nt: TGTGCCAGCAGGGGAACTAGCGGCTTCTACGAGCAGTACTTC

abundance: .
d_gene: TRBD1
v_gene: TRBV5-1
j_gene: TRBJ2-2
CDR3aa: CASSLQGELTGELFF
CDR3nt: TGCGCCAGCAGCTTGCAGGGGGAACTCACCGGGGAGCTGTTTTTT

abundance: .
d_gene: .
v_gene: TRBV3-1
j_gene: TRBJ1-5
CDR3aa: CASSQSRDGPQHF
CDR3nt: TGTGCCAGCAGCCAATCCCGGGACGGACCCCAGCATTTT

abundance: many
d_gene: .
v_gene: TRBV12-3/TRBV12-4
j_gene: TRBJ1-2
CDR3aa: CASSLAPGYQGYTF
CDR3nt: TGTGCCAGCAGTTTAGCCCCAGGGTATCAAGGCTACACCTTC

abundance: many
d_gene: .
v_gene: TRBV5-1
j_gene: TRBJ2-1
CDR3aa: CASSTDRAGTLYNEQFF
CDR3nt: TGCGCCAGCAGCACGGATCGGGCGGGGACCCTCTACAATGAGCAGTTCTTC

abundance: few
d_gene: .
v_gene: TRBV5-1
j_gene: TRBJ2-2
CDR3aa: CASSPGQRNTGELFF
CDR3nt: TGCGCCAGCAGCCCCGGACAGAGGAACACCGGGGAGCTGTTTTTT

abundance: .
d_gene: .
v_gene: TRBV7-2
j_gene: TRBJ1-1
CDR3aa: CASSLNSGSYPTEAFF
CDR3nt: TGTGCCAGCAGCTTAAACTCGGGGTCCTACCCCACTGAAGCTTTCTTT

abundance: .
d_gene: .
v_gene: TRBV7-3
j_gene: TRBJ2-7
CDR3aa: CASSLGMGVQYEQYF
CDR3nt: TGTGCCAGCAGCTTAGGGATGGGGGTACAATACGAGCAGTACTTC

abundance: few
d_gene: .
v_gene: TRBV20-1
j_gene: TRBJ1-1
CDR3aa: CSAKGAVYTEAFF
CDR3nt: TGCAGTGCAAAAGGGGCAGTATACACTGAAGCTTTCTTT

abundance: .
d_gene: .
v_gene: TRBV9
j_gene: TRBJ2-5
CDR3aa: CASSVGFSQETQYF
CDR3nt: TGTGCCAGCAGCGTAGGTTTCTCCCAAGAGACCCAGTACTTC

abundance: .
d_gene: .
v_gene: TRBV6-1
j_gene: TRBJ2-7
CDR3aa: CASSVSTTGSYEQYF
CDR3nt: TGTGCCAGCAGCGTTTCCACGACAGGTTCCTACGAGCAGTACTTC

abundance: .
d_gene: .
v_gene: TRBV3-1
j_gene: TRBJ2-2
CDR3aa: CASSHSWIQGGELFF
CDR3nt: TGTGCCAGCAGCCATAGTTGGATCCAGGGTGGGGAGCTGTTTTTT

abundance: many
d_gene: .
v_gene: TRBV7-9
j_gene: TRBJ2-2
CDR3aa: CASILMTGELFF
CDR3nt: TGTGCCAGCATCCTCATGACCGGGGAGCTGTTTTTT

abundance: .
d_gene: .
v_gene: TRBV15
j_gene: TRBJ2-3
CDR3aa: CATSRKLGGTDTQYF
CDR3nt: TGTGCCACCAGCAGGAAACTAGGGGGAACAGATACGCAGTATTTT

abundance: .
d_gene: .
v_gene: TRBV5-6
j_gene: TRBJ1-1
CDR3aa: CASLRGGQNTEAFF
CDR3nt: TGTGCCAGCTTGAGGGGAGGGCAGAACACTGAAGCTTTCTTT

abundance: few
d_gene: .
v_gene: TRBV7-9
j_gene: TRBJ2-7
CDR3aa: CASSPPLSTSSYEQYF
CDR3nt: TGTGCCAGCAGCCCCCCCCTTAGCACGAGCTCCTACGAGCAGTACTTC

abundance: .
d_gene: .
v_gene: TRBV25-1
j_gene: TRBJ2-3
CDR3aa: CASSYHGADTQYF
CDR3nt: TGTGCCAGCAGTTACCACGGTGCTGATACGCAGTATTTT

abundance: few
d_gene: .
v_gene: TRBV20-1
j_gene: TRBJ1-1
CDR3aa: CSAREGRWNTEAFF
CDR3nt: TGCAGTGCTAGAGAGGGCAGATGGAACACTGAAGCTTTCTTT

abundance: .
d_gene: .
v_gene: TRBV20-1
j_gene: TRBJ1-4
CDR3aa: CSARGGRINEKLFF
CDR3nt: TGCAGTGCTAGAGGAGGACGGATTAATGAAAAACTGTTTTTT

abundance: few
d_gene: TRBD2
v_gene: TRBV6-2/TRBV6-3
j_gene: TRBJ2-3
CDR3aa: CASSSPTSGGKDTQYF
CDR3nt: TGTGCCAGCAGTTCACCGACTAGCGGGGGAAAAGATACGCAGTATTTT

abundance: few
d_gene: .
v_gene: TRBV5-1
j_gene: TRBJ2-1
CDR3aa: CASSFYGGNEQFF
CDR3nt: TGCGCCAGCAGCTTTTACGGGGGTAATGAGCAGTTCTTC

abundance: .
d_gene: .
v_gene: TRBV11-2
j_gene: TRBJ2-1
CDR3aa: CASSLSAAPEYEQFF
CDR3nt: TGTGCCAGCAGCTTATCAGCGGCCCCCGAGTATGAGCAGTTCTTC

abundance: many
d_gene: .
v_gene: TRBV12-3/TRBV12-4
j_gene: TRBJ2-1
CDR3aa: CASSLTDYNEQFF
CDR3nt: TGTGCCAGCAGTTTGACCGACTACAATGAGCAGTTCTTC

abundance: few
d_gene: .
v_gene: TRBV10-3
j_gene: TRBJ2-2
CDR3aa: CAIMRDSGTGELFF
CDR3nt: TGTGCCATCATGAGGGACTCGGGGACCGGGGAGCTGTTTTTT

abundance: few
d_gene: .
v_gene: TRBV6-1
j_gene: TRBJ2-3
CDR3aa: CASRGASGGGTDTQYF
CDR3nt: TGTGCCAGCAGGGGGGCTAGCGGAGGGGGCACAGATACGCAGTATTTT

abundance: few
d_gene: .
v_gene: TRBV5-4
j_gene: TRBJ2-2
CDR3aa: CASSTAGAHTGELFF
CDR3nt: TGTGCCAGCAGCACGGCGGGGGCCCACACCGGGGAGCTGTTTTTT

abundance: .
d_gene: TRBD1
v_gene: TRBV7-9
j_gene: TRBJ1-1
CDR3aa: CASTGAYTEAFF
CDR3nt: TGTGCTTCCACAGGGGCGTACACTGAAGCTTTCTTT

abundance: many
d_gene: TRBD1
v_gene: TRBV6-4
j_gene: TRBJ2-2
CDR3aa: CASSGTGDTGELFF
CDR3nt: TGTGCCAGCAGTGGGACAGGGGACACCGGGGAGCTGTTTTTT

abundance: .
d_gene: .
v_gene: TRBV21-1
j_gene: TRBJ2-7
CDR3aa: CASSKVGVPSPF
CDR3nt: TGTGCCAGCAGCAAAGTGGGGGTCCCTTCCCCCTTC

abundance: .
d_gene: .
v_gene: TRBV12-5
j_gene: TRBJ2-1
CDR3aa: CASGFRFSNEQFF
CDR3nt: TGTGCTAGTGGTTTCCGATTCAGCAATGAGCAGTTCTTC

abundance: .
d_gene: TRBD2
v_gene: TRBV4-2
j_gene: TRBJ2-7
CDR3aa: CASSQTGTSDYEQYF
CDR3nt: TGTGCCAGCAGCCAAACCGGGACTAGCGACTACGAGCAGTACTTC

abundance: few
d_gene: TRBD1
v_gene: TRBV7-2
j_gene: TRBJ2-5
CDR3aa: CASSLGQGAVETQYF
CDR3nt: TGTGCCAGCAGCTTAGGGCAGGGGGCGGTCGAGACCCAGTACTTC

abundance: few
d_gene: .
v_gene: TRBV12-3/TRBV12-4
j_gene: TRBJ1-1
CDR3aa: CASSPGVGAEAFF
CDR3nt: TGTGCCAGCAGCCCCGGGGTGGGGGCTGAAGCTTTCTTT

abundance: few
d_gene: .
v_gene: TRBV7-2
j_gene: TRBJ2-1
CDR3aa: CASSLSIYEQFF
CDR3nt: TGTGCCAGCAGCTTATCCATATATGAGCAGTTCTTC

abundance: .
d_gene: .
v_gene: TRBV20-1
j_gene: TRBJ2-7
CDR3aa: CSAEGGYEQYF
CDR3nt: TGCAGTGCTGAGGGGGGCTACGAGCAGTACTTC

abundance: many
d_gene: .
v_gene: TRBV20-1
j_gene: TRBJ2-1
CDR3aa: CSATGGDHYNEQFF
CDR3nt: TGCAGTGCAACAGGGGGGGACCACTACAATGAGCAGTTCTTC

abundance: few
d_gene: TRBD1
v_gene: TRBV7-9
j_gene: TRBJ1-1
CDR3aa: CASSLPGTGRTEAFF
CDR3nt: TGTGCCAGCAGCTTACCCGGGACAGGGAGGACTGAAGCTTTCTTT

abundance: once
d_gene: .
v_gene: TRBV12-3/TRBV12-4
j_gene: TRBJ2-7
CDR3aa: CASSYASFSLEQYF
CDR3nt: TGTGCCAGCAGTTACGCTAGCTTTTCTCTCGAGCAGTACTTC

abundance: .
d_gene: .
v_gene: TRBV19
j_gene: TRBJ2-7
CDR3aa: CASSIVLGSYEQYF
CDR3nt: TGTGCCAGTAGTATAGTCTTAGGATCGTACGAGCAGTACTTC

abundance: .
d_gene: TRBD2
v_gene: TRBV29-1
j_gene: TRBJ2-1
CDR3aa: CSAVLAGVIYNEQFF
CDR3nt: TGCAGCGCCGTGCTAGCGGGAGTTATCTACAATGAGCAGTTCTTC

abundance: few
d_gene: .
v_gene: TRBV5-1
j_gene: TRBJ2-5
CDR3aa: CASSFSGRAEQETQYF
CDR3nt: TGCGCCAGCAGCTTCTCTGGAAGGGCAGAGCAAGAGACCCAGTACTTC